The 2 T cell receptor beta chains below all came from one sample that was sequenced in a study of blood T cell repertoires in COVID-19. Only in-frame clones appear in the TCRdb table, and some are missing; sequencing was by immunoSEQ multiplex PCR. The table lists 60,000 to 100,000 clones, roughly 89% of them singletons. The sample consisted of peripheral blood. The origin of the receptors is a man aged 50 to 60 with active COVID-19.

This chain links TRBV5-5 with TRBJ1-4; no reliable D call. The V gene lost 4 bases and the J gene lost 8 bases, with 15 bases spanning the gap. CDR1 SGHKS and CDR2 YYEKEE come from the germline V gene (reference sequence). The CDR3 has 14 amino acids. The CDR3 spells CASSTPVPTEKLFF. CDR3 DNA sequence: TGTGCCAGCAGCACCCCGGTGCCTACGGAAAAACTGTTTTTT. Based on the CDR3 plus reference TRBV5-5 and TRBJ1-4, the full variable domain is DAGVTQSPTHLIKTRGQQVTLRCSPISGHKSVSWYQQVLGQGPQFIFQYYEKEERGRGNFPDRFSARQFPNYSSELNVNALLLGDSALYLCASSTPVPTEKLFFGSGTQLSVL.

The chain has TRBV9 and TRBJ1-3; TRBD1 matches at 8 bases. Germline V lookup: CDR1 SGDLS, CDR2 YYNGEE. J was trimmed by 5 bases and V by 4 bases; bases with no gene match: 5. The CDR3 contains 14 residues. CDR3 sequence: CASSPGGVRNTIYF. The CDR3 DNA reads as TGTGCCAGCAGCCCAGGGGGCGTGAGAAACACCATATATTTT.